These T cell receptor beta chains were read from a single sample in a study of T cell repertoires in cytomegalovirus infection. TCRdb re-analysed the reads in MiXCR, keeping a single row per CDR3 protein. The sample includes about 530,000 distinct CDR3 sequences, less than 30% of them seen just once. The sequenced sample consisted of PBMCs. The receptors shown here come from a human donor in good health (CMV status not recorded). Some clones in this sample may be carry-over from other donors' samples. Each CDR3 is given with its conserved first and last residue. The order of the fields is J gene, V gene, D gene, clone size, CDR3 DNA, CDR3 protein. The D gene is left open where the match is weak. Some rows mark clone size as missing; the rest say once, few, many or name a class of expanded clone.

TRBJ2-6	TRBV6-1	TRBD1	many	TGTGCCAGCAGTCCAGGGGGCGCAGGGGCCAACGTCCTGACTTTC	CASSPGGAGANVLTF
TRBJ2-2	TRBV7-2	TRBD2	many	TGTGCCAGCAGCTCAGGGGCGGCGGGAGGCGGGACCGGGGAGCTGTTTTTT	CASSSGAAGGGTGELFF
TRBJ2-4	TRBV6-5	TRBD2	few	TGTGCCAGCAGTTACGCGGGGGTCCGACAAAACATTCAGTACTTC	CASSYAGVRQNIQYF
TRBJ1-2	TRBV28	NA	NA	TGTGCCAGCAGTTTAAACGGGTTCGGCGGCTACACCTTC	CASSLNGFGGYTF
TRBJ2-6	TRBV11-2	NA	few	TGTGCCAGCACCATCTTGGGGCAGGGCGACGGTGGGGCCAACGTCCTGACTTTC	CASTILGQGDGGANVLTF
TRBJ1-4	TRBV19	NA	few	TGTGCCAGTAGTATAGACGGACGGACCTCTAATGAAAAACTGTTTTTT	CASSIDGRTSNEKLFF
TRBJ2-7	TRBV18	NA	NA	TGTGCCAGCTCACCATCGAACCCTCTGTACTTC	CASSPSNPLYF
TRBJ2-2	TRBV29-1	NA	NA	TGCAGCGTTGGCCAAGGGACGAACACCGGGGAGCTGTTTTTT	CSVGQGTNTGELFF
TRBJ2-1	TRBV7-8	TRBD2	many	TGTGCCAGCAGCCAGACTAGCGGGAGTTTTATTGAGCAGTTCTTC	CASSQTSGSFIEQFF
TRBJ2-7	TRBV5-4	NA	NA	TGTGCCAGCAGCTTGCCCCTACTAGCAGAGCAGTACTTC	CASSLPLLAEQYF
TRBJ2-5	TRBV7-9	NA	NA	TGTGCCAGCACCAAGGACGCTCTAATGTACTTC	CASTKDALMYF
TRBJ2-1	TRBV12-5	NA	NA	TGTGCTAGTGGTTTGTTAACCAGATGGCGGGACGACTGGGGTGAGCAGTTCTTC	CASGLLTRWRDDWGEQFF
TRBJ1-1	TRBV7-2	NA	many	TGTGCCAGCAGCGGGACGCTACAGGGATTGAACACTGAAGCTTTCTTT	CASSGTLQGLNTEAFF
TRBJ2-1	TRBV29-1	TRBD2	NA	TGCAGCGCAAGGGGGGGACTAGTTAATAGCGGGGAGTTCTTC	CSARGGLVNSGEFF
TRBJ2-1	TRBV19	NA	few	TGTGCCAGTAGTACCAGCGGAACCTTAAATGAGCAGTTCTTC	CASSTSGTLNEQFF
TRBJ1-6	TRBV7-2	TRBD1	many	TGTGCCAGCAGCTACAACAGGGGGATAGGGAATTCACCCCTCCACTTT	CASSYNRGIGNSPLHF
TRBJ2-7	TRBV6-2/TRBV6-3	TRBD1	NA	TGTGCCAGCAGCTGGACCGCCGGGACAGGGGGCATCGAGCAGTACTTC	CASSWTAGTGGIEQYF
TRBJ1-4	TRBV7-2	NA	NA	TGTGCCAGCAGCTTGGATGGCAGGGCCGAAAAACTGTTTTTT	CASSLDGRAEKLFF
TRBJ2-1	TRBV7-3	NA	NA	TGTGCCAGCAGCTTAGGGTCTCGGAATCCATACAATGAGCAGTTCTTC	CASSLGSRNPYNEQFF
TRBJ2-1	TRBV6-2/TRBV6-3	NA	few	TGTGCCAGCAGTGCCCTCTGGGGAAGCTCCTACAATGAGCAGTTCTTC	CASSALWGSSYNEQFF
TRBJ2-1	TRBV7-2	TRBD2	many	TGTGCCAGCAGCCTCCCGCGGGCTAGCGGGATCTACAATGAGCAGTTCTTC	CASSLPRASGIYNEQFF
TRBJ1-5	TRBV6-8	NA	NA	TGTGCCAGCAGATCTAAGGGGGGGGCTGGCAATCAGCCCCAGCATTTT	CASRSKGGAGNQPQHF
TRBJ2-5	TRBV14	TRBD2	few	TGTGCCAGCAGCCACCCCCTGGGGGGACTAGCGGGCCAAGAGACCCAGTACTTC	CASSHPLGGLAGQETQYF
TRBJ2-7	TRBV28	NA	NA	TGTGCCAGCAGTTTTGTATCCGAGCAGTACTTC	CASSFVSEQYF